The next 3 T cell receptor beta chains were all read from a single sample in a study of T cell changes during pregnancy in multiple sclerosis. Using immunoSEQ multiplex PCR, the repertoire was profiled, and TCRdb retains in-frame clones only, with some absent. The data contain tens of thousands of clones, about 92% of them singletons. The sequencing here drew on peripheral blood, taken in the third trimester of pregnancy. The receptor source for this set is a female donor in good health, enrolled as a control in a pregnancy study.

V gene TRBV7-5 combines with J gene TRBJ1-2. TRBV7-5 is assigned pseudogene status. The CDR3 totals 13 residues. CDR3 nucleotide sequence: TGTGCCAGAAGCCCTCTGGGGGGACGCGGCTACACCTTC. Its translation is CARSPLGGRGYTF.

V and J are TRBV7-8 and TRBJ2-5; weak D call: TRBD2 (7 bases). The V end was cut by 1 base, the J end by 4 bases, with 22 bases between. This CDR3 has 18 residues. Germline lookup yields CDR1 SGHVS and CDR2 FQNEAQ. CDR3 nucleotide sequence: TGTGCCAGCAGCTTAGAGGGGGGGCATGGCCGCGGGGGAGAGACCCAGTACTTC. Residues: CASSLEGGHGRGGETQYF.

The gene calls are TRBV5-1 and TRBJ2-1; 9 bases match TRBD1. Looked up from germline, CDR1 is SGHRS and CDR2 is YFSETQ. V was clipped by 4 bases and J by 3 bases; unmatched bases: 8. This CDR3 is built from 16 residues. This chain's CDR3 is CASSEGQGSGYNEQFF. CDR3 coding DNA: TGCGCCAGCAGCGAGGGACAGGGAAGCGGCTACAATGAGCAGTTCTTC.